The clone carrying this T cell receptor beta chain was observed at least ten times. No antigen is known for it. This specimen belongs to a study of T-cell reconstitution after alpha-beta-depleted transplantation in children. Notes on the study in general: Several hundred rapidly expanded clones from non-depleted graft cells reportedly supplied alpha-beta T cells about two months post-transplant. Some patients showed high day-60 TCRbeta diversity, which derived from surviving recipient T cells and thymic progenitors. From newly produced T cells came most of the T-cell counts and diversity one year after transplant.

A library of TCRbeta sequences, prepared with unique molecular identifiers, was generated. TCRdb fed the PCR reads into MiXCR, producing one record per CDR3 protein. The repertoire holds roughly 420,000 distinct CDR3 sequences, with about 16% as singletons. This CDR3 is built from 13 residues. Germline lookup yields CDR1 MNHEY and CDR2 SVGAGI. Trimming removed 7 bases from V and 0 bases from J, with 10 bases in between. Sample: PBMCs, mostly from graft donor cells, taken 360 days after TCRalphabeta/CD19-depleted stem cell transplant. This clonotype originated in a boy in the first two years of life who had a stem cell transplant for Wiskott-Aldrich syndrome, so the T cells may come from the graft donor. The V call is TRBV6-5, the J call TRBJ2-7; tentatively, D is TRBD2 (5 bases). CDR3 nucleotides: TGTGCCAGCAAACGGGGTAGCTCCTACGAGCAGTACTTC. Its translation: CASKRGSSYEQYF.